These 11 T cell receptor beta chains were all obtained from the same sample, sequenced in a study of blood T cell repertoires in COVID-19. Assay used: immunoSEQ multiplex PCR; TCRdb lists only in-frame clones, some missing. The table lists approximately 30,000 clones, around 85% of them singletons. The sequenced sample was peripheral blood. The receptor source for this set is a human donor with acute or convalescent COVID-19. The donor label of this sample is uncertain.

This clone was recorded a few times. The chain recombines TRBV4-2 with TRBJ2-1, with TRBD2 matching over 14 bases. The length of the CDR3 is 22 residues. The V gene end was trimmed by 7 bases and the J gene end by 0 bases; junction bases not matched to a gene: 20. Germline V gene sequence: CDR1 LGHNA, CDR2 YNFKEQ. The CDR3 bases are TGTGCCAGCACCACGAAGTTAGGGGGATGGACTAGCGGGAGGATCTCCTACAATGAGCAGTTCTTC. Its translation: CASTTKLGGWTSGRISYNEQFF.

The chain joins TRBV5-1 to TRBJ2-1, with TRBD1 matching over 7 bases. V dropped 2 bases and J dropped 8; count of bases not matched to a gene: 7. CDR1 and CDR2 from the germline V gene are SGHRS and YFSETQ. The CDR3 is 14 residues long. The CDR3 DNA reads TGCGCCAGCAGCTTAGGACAGGCGTCCGATGAGCAGTTCTTC. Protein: CASSLGQASDEQFF.

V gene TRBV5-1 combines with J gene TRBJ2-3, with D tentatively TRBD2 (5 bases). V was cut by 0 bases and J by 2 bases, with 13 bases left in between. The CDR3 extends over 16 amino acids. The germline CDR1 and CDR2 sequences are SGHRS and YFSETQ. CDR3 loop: CASSLALGRVTDTQYF. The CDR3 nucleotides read TGCGCCAGCAGCTTGGCTCTCGGGCGGGTCACAGATACGCAGTATTTT. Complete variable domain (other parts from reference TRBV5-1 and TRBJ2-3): KAGVTQTPRYLIKTRGQQVTLSCSPISGHRSVSWYQQTPGQGLQFLFEYFSETQRNKGNFPGRFSGRQFSNSRSEMNVSTLELGDSALYLCASSLALGRVTDTQYFGPGTRLTVL.

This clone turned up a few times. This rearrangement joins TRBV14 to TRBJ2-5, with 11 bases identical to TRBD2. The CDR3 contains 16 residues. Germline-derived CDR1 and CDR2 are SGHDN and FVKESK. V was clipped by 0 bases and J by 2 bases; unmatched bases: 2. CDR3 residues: CASSQDLAGGQETQYF. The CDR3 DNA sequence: TGTGCCAGCAGCCAAGATTTAGCGGGGGGGCAAGAGACCCAGTACTTC. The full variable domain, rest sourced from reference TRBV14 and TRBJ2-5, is EAGVTQFPSHSVIEKGQTVTLRCDPISGHDNLYWYRRVMGKEIKFLLHFVKESKQDESGMPNNRFLAERTGGTYSTLKVQPAELEDSGVYFCASSQDLAGGQETQYFGPGTRLLVL.

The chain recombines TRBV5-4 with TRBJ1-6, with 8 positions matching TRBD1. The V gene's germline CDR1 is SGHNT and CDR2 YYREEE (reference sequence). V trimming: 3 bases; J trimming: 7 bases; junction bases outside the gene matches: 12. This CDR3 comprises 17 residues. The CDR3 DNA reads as TGTGCCAGCAGCTCCGTTCCCCAGGGGGCTATGAATTCACCCCTCCACTTT. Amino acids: CASSSVPQGAMNSPLHF.

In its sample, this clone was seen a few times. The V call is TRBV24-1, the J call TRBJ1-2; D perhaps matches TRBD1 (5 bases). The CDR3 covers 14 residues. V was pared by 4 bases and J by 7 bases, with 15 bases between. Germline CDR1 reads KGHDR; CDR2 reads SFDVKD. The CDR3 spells CATSDTVGAAGYTF. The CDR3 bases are TGTGCCACCAGTGACACTGTTGGGGCCGCTGGCTACACCTTC.

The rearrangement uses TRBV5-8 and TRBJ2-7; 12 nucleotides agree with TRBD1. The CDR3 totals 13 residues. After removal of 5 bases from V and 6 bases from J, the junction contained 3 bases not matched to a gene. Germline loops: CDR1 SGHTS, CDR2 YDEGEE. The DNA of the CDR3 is TGTGCCAGCAGGGGACAGGGGGCGGGCGAGCAGTACTTC. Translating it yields CASRGQGAGEQYF.

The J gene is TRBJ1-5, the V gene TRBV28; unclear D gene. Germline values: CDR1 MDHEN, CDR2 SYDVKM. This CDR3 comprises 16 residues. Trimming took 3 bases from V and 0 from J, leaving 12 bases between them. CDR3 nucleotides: TGTGCCAGCAGTTTGATGACTCTTAATAGCAATCAGCCCCAGCATTTT. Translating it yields CASSLMTLNSNQPQHF.

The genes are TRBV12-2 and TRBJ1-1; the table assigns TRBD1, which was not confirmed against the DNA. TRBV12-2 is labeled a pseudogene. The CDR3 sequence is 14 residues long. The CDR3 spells CASRLYRVNTEAFF. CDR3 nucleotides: TGTGCAAGTCGCTTGTACAGGGTTAACACTGAAGCTTTCTTT.

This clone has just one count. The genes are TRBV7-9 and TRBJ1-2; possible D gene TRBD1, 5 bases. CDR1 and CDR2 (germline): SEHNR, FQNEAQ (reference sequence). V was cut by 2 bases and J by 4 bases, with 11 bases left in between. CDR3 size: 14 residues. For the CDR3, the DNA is TGTGCCAGCAGCTTATTAGACAGTAGCTATGGCTACACCTTC. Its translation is CASSLLDSSYGYTF.

The CDR3 DNA sequence: TGTGCCAGCTCATCTACTACGGACAGGGCCCATGGCTACACCTTC. Amino acids: CASSSTTDRAHGYTF. The chain is built from TRBV18 and TRBJ1-2, with TRBD1 identical over 8 bases. CDR1 KGHSH and CDR2 LQKENI come from the germline V gene. This CDR3 contains 15 residues. V trimming: 5 bases; J trimming: 6 bases; junction bases outside the gene matches: 11. The full variable domain, in which reference TRBV18 and TRBJ1-2 provide the parts outside the CDR3, is NAGVMQNPRHLVRRRGQEARLRCSPMKGHSHVYWYRQLPEEGLKFMVYLQKENIIDESGMPKERFSAEFPKEGPSILRIQQVVRGDSAAYFCASSSTTDRAHGYTFGSGTRLTVV.